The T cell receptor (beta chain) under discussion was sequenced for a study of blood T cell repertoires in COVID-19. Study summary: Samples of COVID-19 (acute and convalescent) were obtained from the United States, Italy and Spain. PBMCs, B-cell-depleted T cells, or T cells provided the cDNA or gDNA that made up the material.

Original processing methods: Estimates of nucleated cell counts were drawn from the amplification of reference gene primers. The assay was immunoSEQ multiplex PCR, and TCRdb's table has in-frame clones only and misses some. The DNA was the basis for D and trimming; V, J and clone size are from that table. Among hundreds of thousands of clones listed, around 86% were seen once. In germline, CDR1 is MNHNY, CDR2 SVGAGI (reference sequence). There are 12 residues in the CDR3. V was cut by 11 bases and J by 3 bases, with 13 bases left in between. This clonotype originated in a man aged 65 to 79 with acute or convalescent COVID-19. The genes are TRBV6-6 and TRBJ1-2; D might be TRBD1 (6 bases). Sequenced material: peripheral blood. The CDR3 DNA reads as TGTGCCGGATTGAGACAGGACTATGGCTACACCTTC. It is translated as CAGLRQDYGYTF.